This TCR beta chain was captured by sequencing in a study of OX40 agonist ivuxolimab in advanced cancers. Study as a whole: Those treated in dose escalation had hepatocellular carcinoma, melanoma, renal cell cancer or head and neck cancer. Among those treated, three patients had partial responses, one with hepatocellular carcinoma and two with cutaneous melanoma.

General observations from the study: CD4+ and CD8+ blood T cells expanded clonally by week 6 at 0.1 to 3.0 mg/kg.

The investigators sampled blood at baseline, at cycle 4 day 1, and at cycle 7 day 1. CDR3 size: 14 residues. Trimming shortened V by 1 base and J by 5 bases, and 12 bases separated the two germline ends. The germline CDR1 and CDR2 sequences are SGHDN and FVKESK. Profiling relied on immunoSEQ multiplex PCR, and the TCRdb table lists in-frame clones only, not all of them. The data hold 30,000 to 45,000 clones, with approximately 79% observed a single time. Comment on this clone: Its antigen is as yet unknown.

Here the sequenced sample was CD4+ or CD8+ T cells sorted from blood, taken in a trial of the OX40 agonist ivuxolimab. The chain combines TRBV14 with TRBJ2-7; D call uncertain. This receptor was identified in an adult with an advanced solid tumor such as melanoma, head and neck, liver or kidney cancer. CDR3 coding DNA: TGTGCCAGCAGCCAAGTGGACCTAAGCCACGAGCAGTACTTC. It encodes CASSQVDLSHEQYF.